The 22 T cell receptor beta chains reported below all come from one sample, sequenced in a study of PD-L1 blockade in urothelial cancer. TCRdb's table, derived via immunoSEQ multiplex PCR, lists solely in-frame clones and lacks some. The sample consists of roughly 20,000 clones, around nine tenths of them appearing once. The input for sequencing was PBMCs, taken around atezolizumab (anti-PD-L1) treatment. The source is a man aged 45-60 years with urothelial cancer.

The V gene is TRBV4-1, the J gene TRBJ2-7; 8 bases align to TRBD2. Germline values: CDR1 MGHRA, CDR2 YSYEKL. The V and J ends lost 0 bases and 4 bases, in that order; junction bases with no gene match: 11. CDR3 length equals 17 residues. In DNA form, the CDR3 reads TGCGCCAGCAGCCAAGATACCAGAGCGGGAGTGTATTACGAGCAGTACTTC. Encoded protein: CASSQDTRAGVYYEQYF.

The genes are TRBV7-2 and TRBJ1-4; no definite D call. CDR1 SGHTA and CDR2 FQGNSA come from the germline V gene. With 2 bases removed from V and 5 bases from J, the gap between germline ends came to 6 bases. CDR3 length equals 13 residues. The CDR3 reads CASSLYGNEKLFF. The CDR3 coding sequence is TGTGCCAGCAGCTTATACGGGAATGAAAAACTGTTTTTT. Full variable domain (missing parts from reference TRBV7-2 and TRBJ1-4): GAGVSQSPSNKVTEKGKDVELRCDPISGHTALYWYRQSLGQGLEFLIYFQGNSAPDKSGLPSDRFSAERTGGSVSTLTIQRTQQEDSAVYLCASSLYGNEKLFFGSGTQLSVL.

The chain recombines TRBV19 with TRBJ2-7; TRBD1 agrees at 7 bases. Germline CDR1 reads LNHDA; CDR2 reads SQIVND (reference sequence). CDR3 size: 13 residues. V trimming: 5 bases; J trimming: 8 bases; junction bases outside the gene matches: 9. CDR3: CASSVRQGYQQYF. The CDR3, as DNA: TGTGCCAGTAGTGTGCGACAGGGCTATCAGCAGTACTTC.

The chain combines TRBV6-5 with TRBJ2-7, with 8 bases fitting TRBD2. Germline lookup yields CDR1 MNHEY and CDR2 SVGAGI. The CDR3 sequence is 13 residues long. Trimming at V came to 8 bases and at J to 6 bases, leaving 9 bases not matched to a gene. The CDR3 region is CASSRLAGREQYF. CDR3 in DNA: TGTGCCAGCTCCCGGCTAGCGGGTCGCGAGCAGTACTTC.

The chain joins TRBV6-1 to TRBJ2-7; D is ambiguous. Germline V lookup: CDR1 MNHNS, CDR2 SASEGT. The CDR3 sequence is 13 residues long. V was pared by 4 bases and J by 6 bases, with 13 bases between. This chain's CDR3 is CASSATYQAEQYF. The CDR3 DNA reads TGTGCCAGCAGTGCGACATATCAGGCCGAGCAGTACTTC.

V usage is TRBV30 and J usage is TRBJ2-7; 8 positions agree with TRBD1. V trimming: 2 bases; J trimming: 7 bases; junction bases outside the gene matches: 22. CDR1 and CDR2 (germline): GTSNPN, SVGIG (reference sequence). The CDR3 is 18 amino acids. This chain's CDR3 is CAWSRGTGEYRGYKEQYF. The CDR3 region has the DNA TGTGCCTGGAGTAGAGGGACAGGTGAATACAGGGGTTACAAAGAGCAGTACTTC.

This clone was observed a few times. The chain recombines TRBV15 with TRBJ1-2; 9 bases agree with TRBD1. CDR3 length equals 15 residues. Germline loops: CDR1 LNHNV, CDR2 YYDKDF (reference sequence). The V and J ends lost 2 bases and 4 bases, in that order; junction bases with no gene match: 5. DNA for the CDR3: TGTGCCACCAGCAGACGGACAGGGGCGTTCTATGGCTACACCTTC. This translates into CATSRRTGAFYGYTF. Using reference TRBV15 and TRBJ1-2 for the parts outside the CDR3, the full variable domain is DAMVIQNPRYQVTQFGKPVTLSCSQTLNHNVMYWYQQKSSQAPKLLFHYYDKDFNNEADTPDNFQSRRPNTSFCFLDIRSPGLGDTAMYLCATSRRTGAFYGYTFGSGTRLTVV.

The chain uses TRBV7-8 and TRBJ2-5; TRBD2 aligns across 14 bases. The CDR3 is made up of 19 amino acids. Trimming cost V 6 bases and J 5 bases; bases outside gene matches: 17. Germline-derived CDR1 and CDR2 are SGHVS and FQNEAQ. The CDR3 region is CASRQSDRTSGGRLETQYF. The CDR3 bases are TGTGCCAGCAGGCAATCCGACCGGACTAGCGGGGGGCGTTTGGAGACCCAGTACTTC.

V gene TRBV28 combines with J gene TRBJ1-1, with TRBD1 identical over 8 bases. This CDR3 region has 13 residues. The J segment lost 7 bases and the V segment lost 6 bases, leaving 7 bases of the junction unmatched. Germline V gene data show CDR1 as MDHEN and CDR2 as SYDVKM. Written as DNA, the CDR3 is TGTGCCAGCAGACTCAGGGGGCGGGGTGAAGCTTTCTTT. Translated, it gives CASRLRGRGEAFF.

V gene TRBV30 combines with J gene TRBJ1-1, with D hard to call. CDR1 and CDR2 from the germline V gene are GTSNPN and SVGIG (reference sequence). V lost 7 bases, J lost 1 base, and 13 bases lay in between. The CDR3 is made up of 13 amino acids. CDR3 DNA: TGTGCCTCGGGCGGGCGAGGGAACACTGAAGCTTTCTTT. Its protein product is CASGGRGNTEAFF. Full variable domain (missing parts from reference TRBV30 and TRBJ1-1): SQTIHQWPATLVQPVGSPLSLECTVEGTSNPNLYWYRQAAGRGLQLLFYSVGIGQISSEVPQNLSASRPQDRQFILSSKKLLLSDSGFYLCASGGRGNTEAFFGQGTRLTVV.

The rearrangement joins TRBV28 to TRBJ2-7, with 12 bases aligning to TRBD1. Trimming cost V 6 bases and J 2 bases; bases outside gene matches: 11. The CDR3 totals 17 residues. Germline V gene data show CDR1 as MDHEN and CDR2 as SYDVKM. The CDR3 spells CASSEGTGGSTAYEQYF. DNA for the CDR3: TGTGCCAGCAGCGAAGGGACAGGGGGCTCTACTGCCTACGAGCAGTACTTC.

The genes are TRBV6-6 and TRBJ2-1; 8 nucleotides match TRBD2. The CDR3 has 14 amino acids. V shed 6 bases and J 7 bases; nucleotides not matched to a gene: 8. Germline CDR1 and CDR2: MNHNY and SVGAGI (reference sequence). The CDR3 region is CASRGSGGTNEQFF. The CDR3 coding sequence is TGTGCCAGCAGAGGCTCGGGGGGGACGAATGAGCAGTTCTTC.

The V and J genes are TRBV19 and TRBJ1-2, with D possibly TRBD1 on 5 matching bases. Germline CDR1 reads LNHDA; CDR2 reads SQIVND (reference sequence). This CDR3 contains 15 residues. V dropped 5 bases and J dropped 0 bases, with 13 bases sitting between them. The CDR3 spells CASSETVPSNYGYTF. The CDR3 region has the DNA TGTGCCAGTAGTGAGACAGTCCCTTCTAACTATGGCTACACCTTC.

This rearrangement joins TRBV30 to TRBJ2-3; perhaps TRBD2 as D (5 bases). CDR3 size: 13 residues. Germline V CDR1 and CDR2: GTSNPN, SVGIG (reference sequence). V was clipped by 5 bases and J by 2 bases, with 11 bases between them. The CDR3 spells CAWGGSNTDTQYF. CDR3 nucleotide sequence: TGTGCCTGGGGCGGGTCCAACACAGATACGCAGTATTTT.

The chain recombines TRBV5-5 with TRBJ2-3; D remains ambiguous. From germline, CDR1 is SGHKS and CDR2 YYEKEE (reference sequence). V gave up 5 bases and J gave up 0 bases, with 10 bases separating them. CDR3 length: 14 amino acids. In nucleotides, the CDR3 is TGTGCCAGCAGGGAGTCCCTCAGCACAGATACGCAGTATTTT. Translating gives CASRESLSTDTQYF.

This chain joins TRBV27 and TRBJ1-5; 7 bases fit TRBD1. Germline loops: CDR1 MNHEY, CDR2 SMNVEV (reference sequence). V lost 2 bases to trimming and J lost 2 bases; unmatched junction nucleotides: 9. CDR3 length: 17 residues. Here the CDR3 reads CASSLKRATGGNQPQHF. The CDR3 region has the DNA TGTGCCAGCAGTTTAAAGAGGGCCACAGGGGGCAATCAGCCCCAGCATTTT.

The gene calls are TRBV5-4 and TRBJ2-3; 11 nucleotides agree with TRBD1. Trimming removed 4 bases from V and 4 bases from J; junction bases left unmatched: 5. The germline gives CDR1 SGHNT, CDR2 YYREEE (reference sequence). This CDR3 has 15 amino acids. CDR3 coding DNA: TGTGCCAGCAGCCTCCGGACAGGGGGCGCAGATACGCAGTATTTT. Translation: CASSLRTGGADTQYF.

This clone was counted between two and nine times. The chain carries TRBV29-1 and TRBJ1-1, with D possibly being TRBD1 (5 bases). Deletions cut 0 bases from V and 5 bases from J, with 13 bases between. CDR3 size: 14 residues. Germline V CDR1 and CDR2: SQVTM, ANQGSEA. In DNA form, the CDR3 reads TGCAGCGTTGAAGAAATAGGGGTGGGGACTGAAGCTTTCTTT. Translated, it gives CSVEEIGVGTEAFF. Combining the CDR3 with reference TRBV29-1 and TRBJ1-1 gives the whole variable domain SAVISQKPSRDICQRGTSLTIQCQVDSQVTMMFWYRQQPGQSLTLIATANQGSEATYESGFVIDKFPISRPNLTFSTLTVSNMSPEDSSIYLCSVEEIGVGTEAFFGQGTRLTVV.

This rearrangement joins TRBV18 to TRBJ2-5, with TRBD2 matching 14 bases. V trimming: 2 bases; J trimming: 2 bases; junction bases outside the gene matches: 7. The germline V gene has CDR1 KGHSH and CDR2 LQKENI. CDR3 length equals 18 residues. CDR3 coding DNA: TGTGCCAGCTCACCAAAGGGACTAGCGGGGGTTGGTCAAGAGACCCAGTACTTC. Translated, it gives CASSPKGLAGVGQETQYF.

Only a few counts were recorded for this clone. V is TRBV7-7 and J is TRBJ2-1; 7 bases are shared with TRBD1. V lost 1 base to trimming and J lost 6 bases; unmatched junction nucleotides: 3. This CDR3 is built from 14 residues. The germline V gene has CDR1 SSHAT and CDR2 FNYEAQ (reference sequence). CDR3 bases: TGTGCCAGCAGCTTAGGACAGGGAAGCAATGAGCAGTTCTTC. Translation gives CASSLGQGSNEQFF.

The rearrangement joins TRBV6-1 to TRBJ2-1; 7 positions agree with TRBD1. Germline-derived CDR1 and CDR2 are MNHNS and SASEGT. The J segment lost 8 bases and the V segment lost 4 bases, leaving 14 bases of the junction unmatched. The CDR3 has 16 residues. The CDR3 DNA is TGTGCCAGCAGTGGCGGAAGGTCAGGGGGTGTCGATGAGCAGTTCTTC. It is translated as CASSGGRSGGVDEQFF.

CDR3 amino acids: CASSSLFLTGREQYF. The CDR3 DNA reads TGTGCCAGCAGTTCCCTCTTCCTGACAGGCAGGGAGCAGTACTTC. The chain uses TRBV27 and TRBJ2-7, with D tentatively TRBD1 (6 bases). Trimming removed 4 bases at V and 7 bases at J, with 20 bases between. Germline CDR1 is MNHEY and CDR2 is SMNVEV (reference sequence). This CDR3 is 15 amino acids long.